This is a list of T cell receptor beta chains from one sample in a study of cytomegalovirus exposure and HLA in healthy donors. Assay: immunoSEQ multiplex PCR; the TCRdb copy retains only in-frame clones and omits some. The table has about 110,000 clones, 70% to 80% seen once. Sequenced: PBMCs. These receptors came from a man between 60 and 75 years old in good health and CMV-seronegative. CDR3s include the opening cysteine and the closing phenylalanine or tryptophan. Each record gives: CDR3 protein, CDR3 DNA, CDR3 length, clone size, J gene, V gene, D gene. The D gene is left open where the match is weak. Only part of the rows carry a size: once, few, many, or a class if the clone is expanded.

CDR3aa: CASSFSSSFEQFF; CDR3nt: TGCGCCAGCAGCTTCTCTAGCTCCTTTGAGCAGTTCTTC; len: 13; abundance: once; j_gene: TRBJ2-1; v_gene: TRBV5-1; d_gene: NA
CDR3aa: CASRFQGAGNTIYF; CDR3nt: TGTGCCAGCAGATTCCAGGGGGCTGGAAACACCATATATTTT; len: 14; abundance: NA; j_gene: TRBJ1-3; v_gene: TRBV28; d_gene: TRBD1
CDR3aa: CASSFGALGRAPEAFF; CDR3nt: TGCGCCAGCAGCTTTGGGGCTCTTGGCAGAGCCCCTGAAGCTTTCTTT; len: 16; abundance: NA; j_gene: TRBJ1-1; v_gene: TRBV5-1; d_gene: NA
CDR3aa: CASSQNTEAFF; CDR3nt: TGTGCCAGCAGTCAGAACACTGAAGCTTTCTTT; len: 11; abundance: NA; j_gene: TRBJ1-1; v_gene: TRBV28; d_gene: NA
CDR3aa: CARERGVSYNEQFF; CDR3nt: TGTGCCAGAGAGCGGGGCGTCTCCTACAATGAGCAGTTCTTC; len: 14; abundance: NA; j_gene: TRBJ2-1; v_gene: TRBV6-4; d_gene: TRBD2
CDR3aa: CASSPRQSYNSPLHF; CDR3nt: TGTGCCAGCAGCCCCCGACAGAGTTATAATTCACCCCTCCACTTT; len: 15; abundance: NA; j_gene: TRBJ1-6; v_gene: TRBV7-2; d_gene: NA
CDR3aa: CASTSTGDNEQFF; CDR3nt: TGTGCCAGCACCTCGACAGGGGACAATGAGCAGTTCTTC; len: 13; abundance: NA; j_gene: TRBJ2-1; v_gene: TRBV11-1; d_gene: TRBD1
CDR3aa: CASRSRSGYEAFF; CDR3nt: TGTGCCAGCAGAAGTAGAAGCGGGTACGAGGCTTTCTTT; len: 13; abundance: NA; j_gene: TRBJ1-1; v_gene: TRBV7-2; d_gene: NA
CDR3aa: CASSPGSGISTDTQYF; CDR3nt: TGTGCCAGCAGCCCCGGTAGCGGGATCAGCACAGATACGCAGTATTTT; len: 16; abundance: NA; j_gene: TRBJ2-3; v_gene: TRBV7-2; d_gene: TRBD2
CDR3aa: CASSPEQGEKLFF; CDR3nt: TGTGCCAGCTCACCGGAACAGGGCGAAAAACTGTTTTTT; len: 13; abundance: NA; j_gene: TRBJ1-4; v_gene: TRBV18; d_gene: NA
CDR3aa: CASSPERGYNEKLFF; CDR3nt: TGTGCCAGCAGTCCCGAAAGGGGCTATAATGAAAAACTGTTTTTT; len: 15; abundance: NA; j_gene: TRBJ1-4; v_gene: TRBV27; d_gene: NA
CDR3aa: CASSREGTTGNTIYF; CDR3nt: TGCGCCAGCAGCCGGGAAGGGACAACAGGAAACACCATATATTTT; len: 15; abundance: NA; j_gene: TRBJ1-3; v_gene: TRBV4-1; d_gene: NA
CDR3aa: CASSYGVAGDTEAFF; CDR3nt: TGCGCCAGCAGCTATGGGGTGGCAGGGGACACTGAAGCTTTCTTT; len: 15; abundance: NA; j_gene: TRBJ1-1; v_gene: TRBV5-1; d_gene: NA
CDR3aa: CSTSGAQETQYF; CDR3nt: TGCAGTACTAGCGGGGCGCAAGAGACCCAGTACTTC; len: 12; abundance: NA; j_gene: TRBJ2-5; v_gene: TRBV29-1; d_gene: TRBD2
CDR3aa: CASSSRTGYQETQYF; CDR3nt: TGTGCCAGCAGCTCTCGCACAGGGTACCAAGAGACCCAGTACTTC; len: 15; abundance: few; j_gene: TRBJ2-5; v_gene: TRBV7-8; d_gene: NA
CDR3aa: CASSGAGTGRYEQYF; CDR3nt: TGTGCCAGCAGTGGGGCCGGGACAGGGAGGTACGAGCAGTACTTC; len: 15; abundance: NA; j_gene: TRBJ2-7; v_gene: TRBV25-1; d_gene: TRBD1
CDR3aa: CATSSGQLGLYGYTF; CDR3nt: TGTGCCACCAGCTCCGGGCAGCTGGGGCTCTATGGCTACACCTTC; len: 15; abundance: NA; j_gene: TRBJ1-2; v_gene: TRBV15; d_gene: NA
CDR3aa: CASRLQGSDEKLFF; CDR3nt: TGTGCCAGCCGCTTACAGGGCTCGGATGAAAAACTGTTTTTT; len: 14; abundance: NA; j_gene: TRBJ1-4; v_gene: TRBV21-1; d_gene: NA
CDR3aa: CANRDRRSTGELFF; CDR3nt: TGTGCCAATAGGGACAGGCGGTCGACCGGGGAGCTGTTTTTT; len: 14; abundance: few; j_gene: TRBJ2-2; v_gene: TRBV19; d_gene: TRBD1
CDR3aa: CASLPGGQKNTEAFF; CDR3nt: TGCGCCAGCCTCCCTGGTGGACAGAAGAACACTGAAGCTTTCTTT; len: 15; abundance: NA; j_gene: TRBJ1-1; v_gene: TRBV4-1; d_gene: NA
CDR3aa: CASSRVGASQETQYF; CDR3nt: TGTGCCAGCAGCAGAGTAGGGGCTAGCCAAGAGACCCAGTACTTC; len: 15; abundance: NA; j_gene: TRBJ2-5; v_gene: TRBV5-6; d_gene: NA
CDR3aa: CASSDSGSGNTIYF; CDR3nt: TGTGCCAGCAGTGATTCAGGGTCCGGAAACACCATATATTTT; len: 14; abundance: NA; j_gene: TRBJ1-3; v_gene: TRBV25-1; d_gene: NA
CDR3aa: CASSEGLASGELFF; CDR3nt: TGTGCCAGCAGTGAGGGACTAGCGTCCGGGGAGCTGTTTTTT; len: 14; abundance: NA; j_gene: TRBJ2-2; v_gene: TRBV2; d_gene: TRBD2
CDR3aa: CASSQQVSYNEQFF; CDR3nt: TGCGCCAGCAGCCAGCAGGTATCCTACAATGAGCAGTTCTTC; len: 14; abundance: NA; j_gene: TRBJ2-1; v_gene: TRBV4-1; d_gene: NA
CDR3aa: CSVGRGNTEAFF; CDR3nt: TGCAGCGTTGGCAGGGGGAACACTGAAGCTTTCTTT; len: 12; abundance: NA; j_gene: TRBJ1-1; v_gene: TRBV29-1; d_gene: NA
CDR3aa: CASSHSGGPYEQYF; CDR3nt: TGTGCCAGCAGCCATAGCGGGGGTCCCTACGAGCAGTACTTC; len: 14; abundance: NA; j_gene: TRBJ2-7; v_gene: TRBV6-6; d_gene: TRBD2
CDR3aa: CASSLVGQGISGNTIYF; CDR3nt: TGTGCCAGCAGCTTGGTCGGACAGGGGATCTCTGGAAACACCATATATTTT; len: 17; abundance: few; j_gene: TRBJ1-3; v_gene: TRBV7-9; d_gene: TRBD1
CDR3aa: CASSVETRGSNEQFF; CDR3nt: TGTGCCAGCAGCGTAGAAACCCGGGGGAGCAATGAGCAGTTCTTC; len: 15; abundance: NA; j_gene: TRBJ2-1; v_gene: TRBV9; d_gene: NA
CDR3aa: CASTPSGRTEAFF; CDR3nt: TGTGCCAGCACCCCCTCAGGGAGGACTGAAGCTTTCTTT; len: 13; abundance: few; j_gene: TRBJ1-1; v_gene: TRBV6-5; d_gene: NA
CDR3aa: CASSLFIAGADTQYF; CDR3nt: TGTGCCAGCAGCCTGTTCATAGCGGGGGCAGATACGCAGTATTTT; len: 15; abundance: few; j_gene: TRBJ2-3; v_gene: TRBV7-2; d_gene: TRBD2
CDR3aa: CASSQGLGGSYGYTF; CDR3nt: TGCGCCAGCAGCCAAGGACTCGGAGGGTCCTATGGCTACACCTTC; len: 15; abundance: NA; j_gene: TRBJ1-2; v_gene: TRBV4-3; d_gene: NA
CDR3aa: CASSSLIRGDGGNQPQHF; CDR3nt: TGTGCCAGCAGCTCTCTAATCCGGGGGGACGGTGGCAATCAGCCCCAGCATTTT; len: 18; abundance: NA; j_gene: TRBJ1-5; v_gene: TRBV12-1; d_gene: NA
CDR3aa: CASSLQGIVANEKLFF; CDR3nt: TGTGCCAGCTCCCTACAGGGGATCGTGGCTAATGAAAAACTGTTTTTT; len: 16; abundance: NA; j_gene: TRBJ1-4; v_gene: TRBV18; d_gene: TRBD1
CDR3aa: CASSSGTRPSGTQYF; CDR3nt: TGTGCCAGCAGCTCAGGGACTAGGCCCTCTGGGACCCAGTACTTC; len: 15; abundance: NA; j_gene: TRBJ2-5; v_gene: TRBV11-2; d_gene: TRBD2
CDR3aa: CSVTRGSGNTIYF; CDR3nt: TGCAGCGTCACAAGGGGCTCTGGAAACACCATATATTTT; len: 13; abundance: NA; j_gene: TRBJ1-3; v_gene: TRBV29-1; d_gene: NA